This TCR beta chain was retrieved from a study of shared clonotypes between healthy human individuals. A CD45RA+ naive subset and a CD45RA-negative memory subset were split from CD4+ cells. Study conclusions and caveats: Sequencing depth was expected to affect clonotype sharing among donors.

As for this clone: The antigen is unknown.

Genomic DNA of every subset was divided equally among multiple immunoSEQ plates. Clones were read by immunoSEQ multiplex PCR, and TCRdb kept only the in-frame ones, dropping some. This sample has over 950,000 clones, with approximately 80% found just once. The clonotype was recovered from a man between 18 and 29 years old in good health. Some clones in this sample may be carry-over from other donors' samples. Sequencing was carried out using memory CD4+ T cells from PBMCs. This sample's subset: CD45RA-negative fraction.

CDR3 nucleotide sequence: TGCGCCAGCAGCTTGCCCGGGACAGCGAGAGGCTACACCTTC. Its translation: CASSLPGTARGYTF. The J gene is TRBJ1-2, the V gene TRBV5-1, with 7 bases that match TRBD1. Germline lookup yields CDR1 SGHRS and CDR2 YFSETQ. The V gene end was trimmed by 1 base and the J gene end by 8 bases; junction bases not matched to a gene: 8. This CDR3 region has 14 residues. The full variable domain, in which reference TRBV5-1 and TRBJ1-2 provide the parts outside the CDR3, is KAGVTQTPRYLIKTRGQQVTLSCSPISGHRSVSWYQQTPGQGLQFLFEYFSETQRNKGNFPGRFSGRQFSNSRSEMNVSTLELGDSALYLCASSLPGTARGYTFGSGTRLTVV.